A selection of T cell receptor beta chains follows, all from one sample in a study of beta chain features in type 1 diabetes. Profiling relied on immunoSEQ multiplex PCR, and the TCRdb table lists in-frame clones only, not all of them. Of 310,000 or so clones in the sample, 8% are singletons; the top ten hold 0.44%. The specimen was central memory CD4+ T cells from blood. Every receptor here comes from a woman aged 18-30 years in good health. Both conserved end residues are part of each CDR3. D genes are given only for firm matches. Clone size is given for some rows only: seen once, a few or many times, or a class if the clone is expanded.

length	D	size	V	J	DNA	CDR3
15	.	few	TRBV9	TRBJ2-1	TGTGCCAGCAGTTTGTGGGGCAGCTCCTACAATGAGCAGTTCTTC	CASSLWGSSYNEQFF
13	.	.	TRBV18	TRBJ2-5	TGTGCCAGCTCACCGGGGTCTCAAGAGACCCAGTACTTC	CASSPGSQETQYF
15	TRBD2	.	TRBV2	TRBJ2-1	TGTGCCAGCAGTGAAGCTAGCGGGAGCTACAATGAGCAGTTCTTC	CASSEASGSYNEQFF
14	TRBD1	few	TRBV6-5	TRBJ1-2	TGTGCCAGCACCGCCGAGACAGGGGACTATGGCTACACCTTC	CASTAETGDYGYTF
14	TRBD1	.	TRBV11-2	TRBJ2-5	TGTGCCAGCAGCCCCGACAGGGGGCGAGAGACCCAGTACTTC	CASSPDRGRETQYF
14	TRBD2	.	TRBV19	TRBJ2-7	TGTGCCAGCCGGGATAGCGGGAGTCTCCACGAGCAGTACTTC	CASRDSGSLHEQYF
16	TRBD2	.	TRBV18	TRBJ2-7	TGTGCCAGCTCACAAAATACACCAGCGGGAGGTGGTGAGCAGTACTTC	CASSQNTPAGGGEQYF
15	.	.	TRBV5-1	TRBJ2-2	TGCGCCAGCAGCCCAACCAGCGCGAACACCGGGGAGCTGTTTTTT	CASSPTSANTGELFF
13	TRBD1	few	TRBV27	TRBJ1-1	TGTGCCAGCAGTTACAGGGGTCTCACTGAAGCTTTCTTT	CASSYRGLTEAFF
16	TRBD1	.	TRBV12-5	TRBJ2-2	TGTGCTAGTGGTCCAGACAGGGCCTCGAACACCGGGGAGCTGTTTTTT	CASGPDRASNTGELFF
15	.	many	TRBV5-8	TRBJ1-1	TGTGCCAGCAGCTTGGCCGGGACCCGATACACTGAAGCTTTCTTT	CASSLAGTRYTEAFF
11	.	.	TRBV27	TRBJ2-1	TGTGCCAGTTCTAAGGGCAATGAGCAGTTCTTC	CASSKGNEQFF
19	.	.	TRBV28	TRBJ2-5	TGTGCCAGCAGATCTGACAGGCACCGATGGACGGCAGATGTGGAGACCCAGTACTTC	CASRSDRHRWTADVETQYF
14	.	many	TRBV9	TRBJ2-1	TGTGCCAGCAGCGTAGGGCCGGGTCTGGATGAGCAGTTCTTC	CASSVGPGLDEQFF
13	TRBD1	few	TRBV25-1	TRBJ2-7	TGTGCCAGCAGTGAGACAGGGTCCTACGAGCAGTACTTC	CASSETGSYEQYF
16	.	.	TRBV28	TRBJ1-2	TGTGCCAGCAGAGAGAGGACAGCCGGGGCACTCTATGGCTACACCTTC	CASRERTAGALYGYTF
16	TRBD1	.	TRBV10-2	TRBJ1-2	TGCGCCAGCAGTGATTGGACAGGGGGTATCAACTATGGCTACACCTTC	CASSDWTGGINYGYTF
14	.	.	TRBV5-1	TRBJ2-2	TGCGCCAGCAGCGTGGGAATTAACACCTTGGAGCTGTTTTTT	CASSVGINTLELFF
19	.	few	TRBV5-6	TRBJ2-1	TGTGCCAGCAGCGGGAGTAGCGGTCTCCCTCACGAAGCCTACAATGAGCAGTTCTTC	CASSGSSGLPHEAYNEQFF
13	TRBD1	few	TRBV29-1	TRBJ1-1	TGCAGCGTTGCCAGGGGGTGGGACACTGAAGCTTTCTTT	CSVARGWDTEAFF
12	.	.	TRBV4-2	TRBJ1-1	TGTGCCAGCAGCCAAGACGCATCCCAAGCTTTCTTT	CASSQDASQAFF
13	.	.	TRBV4-2	TRBJ1-6	TGTGCCAGCAGCCAAGAGGAGAATTCACCCCTCCACTTT	CASSQEENSPLHF
13	.	many	TRBV5-1	TRBJ2-7	TGCGCCAGCAGCTTGGCCATGGGCTACGAGCAGTACTTC	CASSLAMGYEQYF
15	.	.	TRBV7-2	TRBJ2-3	TGTGCCAGCAGCTTAGCGGCGGGACGCACAGATACGCAGTATTTT	CASSLAAGRTDTQYF
15	TRBD1	few	TRBV19	TRBJ2-6	TGTGCCAGCGGACAGGACCCTTGGGGGGCCAACGTCCTGACTTTC	CASGQDPWGANVLTF
15	.	.	TRBV19	TRBJ1-5	TGTGCCAGTAGTATGGTCCAGGGACTTCGTCAGCCCCAGCATTTT	CASSMVQGLRQPQHF
15	TRBD1	.	TRBV6-5	TRBJ1-4	TGTGCCAGCAGTTACTCGAATACAGGGGTAGAAAAACTGTTTTTT	CASSYSNTGVEKLFF
11	.	many	TRBV25-1	TRBJ2-7	TGTGCCAGCAGTGAAAGTACAGATCAGTACTTC	CASSESTDQYF
16	.	.	TRBV4-3	TRBJ2-2	TGCGCCAGCAGCCAAGTCATTGCACTAAACACCGGGGAGCTGTTTTTT	CASSQVIALNTGELFF
15	.	few	TRBV4-2	TRBJ2-5	TGTGCCAGCAGCCAAGATGTGGCGGCAGTAGAGACCCAGTACTTC	CASSQDVAAVETQYF
14	TRBD1	.	TRBV29-1	TRBJ2-1	TGCAGCGCCGAGGGGGGACAGGGGAGAAATGAGCAGTTCTTC	CSAEGGQGRNEQFF
14	TRBD1	few	TRBV6-5	TRBJ2-5	TGTGCCAGCAGTTATCCCGGGACAGGGGCCCCCCAGTACTTC	CASSYPGTGAPQYF
14	.	.	TRBV5-1	TRBJ2-3	TGCGCCAGCAGTAATGGGGCGGGCACAGATACGCAGTATTTT	CASSNGAGTDTQYF
13	.	.	TRBV7-2	TRBJ1-1	TGTGCCAGCAGAAAGGACAGAGACACTGAAGCTTTCTTT	CASRKDRDTEAFF
15	TRBD1	few	TRBV28	TRBJ2-1	TGTGCCAGCAGTTTGTGGACAGGGGGCCAGGTTGAGCAGTTCTTC	CASSLWTGGQVEQFF
11	.	.	TRBV20-1	TRBJ1-1	TGCAGTGCTACAGAGAACACTGAAGCTTTCTTT	CSATENTEAFF
12	.	.	TRBV7-2	TRBJ2-3	TGTGCCAGCAGCCAAGACTATGCGACGCAGTATTTT	CASSQDYATQYF
13	.	.	TRBV7-2	TRBJ1-1	TGTGCCAGCAGCTTAGAACAGGGTACTGAAGCTTTCTTT	CASSLEQGTEAFF
16	.	.	TRBV7-8	TRBJ2-2	TGTGCCAGCAGCTTAAGGCCAGATGGGGCCACCGGGGAGCTGTTTTTT	CASSLRPDGATGELFF
12	.	many	TRBV11-1	TRBJ1-1	TGTGCCAGCAGCAAAGACAGCCCTCGCGCTTTCTTT	CASSKDSPRAFF
18	TRBD1	.	TRBV9	TRBJ1-3	TGTGCCAGCAGCGTAGAGGGACAGGGGTTTGGTTCTGGAAACACCATATATTTT	CASSVEGQGFGSGNTIYF
15	TRBD2	few	TRBV7-6	TRBJ2-1	TGTGCCAGCAGCCTTGGGCCTAGCGGGAGAAATGAGCAGTTCTTC	CASSLGPSGRNEQFF
15	TRBD1	.	TRBV2	TRBJ2-7	TGTGCCAGCAGGGAATTCCCGGGACAGGGTTACGAGCAGTACTTC	CASREFPGQGYEQYF
13	.	few	TRBV5-4	TRBJ2-1	TGTGCCAGCAGCTTGTACCGATACAATGAGCAGTTCTTC	CASSLYRYNEQFF
14	.	few	TRBV7-9	TRBJ1-1	TGTGCCAGCAGCTTACAAACAGGTTACACTGAAGCTTTCTTT	CASSLQTGYTEAFF
14	TRBD1	.	TRBV15	TRBJ1-4	TGTGCCACCGCGACAGGGGCAACTAATGAAAAACTGTTTTTT	CATATGATNEKLFF
13	.	.	TRBV7-3	TRBJ2-1	TGTGCCAGCAGCAACCAGGGGAACAATGAGCAGTTCTTC	CASSNQGNNEQFF